Listed here are 9 T cell receptor beta chains from one sample, sequenced in a study of blood T cell repertoires in COVID-19. Clones were sequenced by immunoSEQ multiplex PCR, and TCRdb holds only the in-frame ones, with some missing. The sample consists of about 150,000 clones, roughly 77% of them appearing once. The sequencing input was peripheral blood. These receptor sequences come from a man in his sixties with acute or convalescent COVID-19.

The table lists this clone with a few counts. The rearrangement links TRBV10-2 to TRBJ2-5, with a tentative D call TRBD1 (6 bases). The V gene lost 0 bases and the J gene lost 4 bases, with 9 bases spanning the gap. The CDR3 has 14 amino acids. CDR1 WSHSY and CDR2 SAAADI come from the germline V gene. In DNA form, the CDR3 reads TGCGCCAGCAGTGAGTCGGGCAGGGGAGAGACCCAGTACTTC. Amino acids: CASSESGRGETQYF.

The chain carries TRBV6-2 or TRBV6-3 and TRBJ2-5, with a tentative D call TRBD2 (5 bases). The length of the CDR3 is 13 residues. Trimming cost V 6 bases and J 4 bases, with 12 bases left between them. Germline loops: CDR1 MNHEY, CDR2 SVGEGT. The CDR3 is CASSHGLGETQYF. CDR3 sequence (DNA): TGTGCCAGCAGCCACGGACTGGGAGAGACCCAGTACTTC.

This chain connects TRBV11-2 to TRBJ2-7; 9 bases map to TRBD1. CDR3 length: 17 residues. V lost 5 bases and J lost 4; bases outside the gene matches: 15. CDR1 is SGHAT, CDR2 FQNNGV, per germline. CDR3 nucleotide sequence: TGTGCCAGCAGCCCCACATATTGGGACAGGGCCCCTTACGAGCAGTACTTC. This encodes CASSPTYWDRAPYEQYF.

V usage is TRBV6-6 and J usage is TRBJ2-1, with TRBD2 matching over 9 bases. This CDR3 is built from 13 residues. The junction had 7 bases not matched to a gene; V was cut back by 9 bases and J by 7 bases. Germline lookup yields CDR1 MNHNY and CDR2 SVGAGI (reference sequence). This CDR3 is CASSGSFVNEQFF. CDR3 nucleotide sequence: TGTGCCAGTAGCGGGAGTTTCGTGAATGAGCAGTTCTTC.

This sequence joins TRBV29-1 and TRBJ2-3; a possible D gene is TRBD2 (6 bases). CDR1 and CDR2 from the germline V gene are SQVTM and ANQGSEA. V was pared by 3 bases and J by 4 bases, with 11 bases between. This CDR3 contains 13 residues. CDR3 sequence (DNA): TGCAGCGTTGAGGGAATAGCGGCAGATACGCAGTATTTT. Protein: CSVEGIAADTQYF.

This clone was picked up a small number of times. V usage is TRBV5-1 and J usage is TRBJ1-2; a weak D match, TRBD1 (5 bases). Germline V gives CDR1 SGHRS, CDR2 YFSETQ. This CDR3 has 15 residues. V lost 5 bases and J lost 8, with 22 bases in between. CDR3 in amino acids: CASSLGDLLVRGYTF. Here the CDR3 DNA reads TGCGCCAGCAGTCTAGGGGACTTGCTAGTTAGGGGCTACACCTTC.

V usage is TRBV5-4 and J usage is TRBJ2-6, with 8 bases identical to TRBD1. With V trimmed by 3 bases and J by 0 bases, 2 bases remained unmatched. The CDR3 spans 16 residues. Looked up from germline, CDR1 is SGHNT and CDR2 is YYREEE (reference sequence). The CDR3 DNA reads as TGTGCCAGCAGCTACGACAGGGGCTCTGGGGCCAACGTCCTGACTTTC. Residues: CASSYDRGSGANVLTF.

Concerning this clone: This specimen includes other DNA sequences encoding the same CDR3. The genes are TRBV29-1 and TRBJ2-7; possible D gene TRBD2, 5 bases. The CDR3 runs to 13 residues. CDR1 SQVTM and CDR2 ANQGSEA come from the germline V gene. The V gene lost 4 bases and the J gene lost 0 bases, with 10 bases spanning the gap. For the CDR3, the DNA is TGCAGCGTTGGCGGGCCGAGCTCCTACGAGCAGTACTTC. Encoded protein: CSVGGPSSYEQYF.

This chain joins TRBV7-3 and TRBJ2-3; maybe TRBD2 (6 bases). The germline V gene encodes CDR1 SGHTA and CDR2 FQGTGA. V was pared by 2 bases and J by 3 bases, with 18 bases between. CDR3 length: 17 amino acids. The CDR3 reads CASSLSPSAILTDTQYF. The CDR3 bases are TGTGCCAGCAGCTTATCCCCTAGCGCCATCCTTACAGATACGCAGTATTTT. The full variable domain, in which reference TRBV7-3 and TRBJ2-3 provide the parts outside the CDR3, is GAGVSQTPSNKVTEKGKYVELRCDPISGHTALYWYRQSLGQGPEFLIYFQGTGAADDSGLPNDRFFAVRPEGSVSTLKIQRTERGDSAVYLCASSLSPSAILTDTQYFGPGTRLTVL.